The TCR beta chain described here comes from a study of Tregs in tolerant kidney transplant recipients. Study-wide results and limits: For some patients, primers changed over time, blocking nucleotide-level comparison. The most relevant donor-specific Treg TCRbeta repertoire apparently came from expansion with activated donor B cells.

This CDR3 region has 15 residues. Germline loops: CDR1 LNHDA, CDR2 SQIVND (reference sequence). V shed 8 bases and J 3 bases; nucleotides not matched to a gene: 11. As to this clone: Its antigen is as yet unknown. The read terminates 3 residues before the CDR3 end, so the remaining end is supplied by the germline J gene.

Recipients received nonmyeloablative bone marrow transplants from related graft donors, with transient mixed chimerism. Thawed PBMCs were FACS-sorted into unstimulated CD4+CD25+CD127- regulatory T cells, CD4+CD25- non-regulatory cells, CD4 and CD8 cells. This table comes from immunoSEQ multiplex PCR, and its TCRdb copy is limited to in-frame clones, with some not included. The sample's table shows tens of thousands of clones. This material consisted of CD4+ T cells from blood (PBMCs), taken 24 months after the transplant. The chain employs TRBV19 and TRBJ2-7; 9 nucleotides match TRBD2. This TCR was sampled from a human patient who received a combined kidney and bone marrow transplant. Some T cells may trace back to the graft donor. CDR3 DNA (partial): TGTGCCAGTCGTGGGATGACTAGCGGAAACTACGAG. Translated: CASRGMTSGNYE. The full-length CDR3 reads as CASRGMTSGNYEQYF.